The source of this T cell receptor (beta chain) is a study of Graves' ophthalmopathy and Graves' hyperthyroidism. General observations from the study: Both a roughly 70% sensitivity and an approximately 72% specificity characterized the model's predictions of ophthalmopathy progression.

V shed 8 bases and J shed 6 bases, with 14 bases lying between them. Germline V gene data show CDR1 as SNHLY and CDR2 as FYNNEI. The length of the CDR3 is 13 residues. Patients in the hyperthyroidism group, adults aged 18 to 65, were newly diagnosed, under 2 months' duration. No donor had other autoimmune disease, uncontrolled infection, pregnancy or lactation. Investigators amplified TCR beta CDR3 regions from RNA transcripts. After a first-round RT-PCR with HTBI primers, a second-round multiplex PCR was run. TCRdb used MiXCR to reprocess the multiplex PCR reads, holding one entry per CDR3 protein. The sample records around 400,000 distinct CDR3 sequences, 20% to 25% being singletons. This clonotype was seen repeatedly, ten times or more. The antigen is unknown.

This TCR derives from a woman aged 18-29 years with stable Graves' hyperthyroidism. This sequence joins TRBV2 and TRBJ1-5, with no clear D. The material sequenced was peripheral blood. The CDR3: CASLIRVGQPQHF. CDR3 sequence (DNA): TGTGCCAGCCTCATCCGGGTCGGTCAGCCCCAGCATTTT.